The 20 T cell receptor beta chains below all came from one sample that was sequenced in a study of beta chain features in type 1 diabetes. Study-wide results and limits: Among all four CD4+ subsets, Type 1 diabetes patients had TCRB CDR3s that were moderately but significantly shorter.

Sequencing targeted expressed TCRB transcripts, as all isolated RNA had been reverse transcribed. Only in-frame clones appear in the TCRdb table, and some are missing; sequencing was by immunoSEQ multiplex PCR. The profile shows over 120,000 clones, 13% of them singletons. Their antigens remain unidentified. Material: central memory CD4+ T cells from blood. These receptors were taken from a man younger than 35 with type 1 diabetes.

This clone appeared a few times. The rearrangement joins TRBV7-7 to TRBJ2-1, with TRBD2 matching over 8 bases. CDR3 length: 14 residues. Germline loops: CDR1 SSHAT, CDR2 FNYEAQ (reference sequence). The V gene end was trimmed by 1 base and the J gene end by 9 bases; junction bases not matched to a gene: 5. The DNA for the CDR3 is TGTGCCAGCAGCTTAGGCGGGGGGCGCGGTGAGCAGTTCTTC. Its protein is CASSLGGGRGEQFF. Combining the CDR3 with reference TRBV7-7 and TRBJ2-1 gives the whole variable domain GAGVSQSPRYKVTKRGQDVTLRCDPISSHATLYWYQQALGQGPEFLTYFNYEAQPDKSGLPSDRFSAERPEGSISTLTIQRTEQRDSAMYRCASSLGGGRGEQFFGPGTRLTVL.

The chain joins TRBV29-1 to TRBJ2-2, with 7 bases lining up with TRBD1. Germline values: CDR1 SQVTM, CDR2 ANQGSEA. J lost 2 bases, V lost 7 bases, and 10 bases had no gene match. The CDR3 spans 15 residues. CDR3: CSGLRDSSNTGELFF. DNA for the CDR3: TGCAGCGGCCTCCGGGACAGCAGTAACACCGGGGAGCTGTTTTTT.

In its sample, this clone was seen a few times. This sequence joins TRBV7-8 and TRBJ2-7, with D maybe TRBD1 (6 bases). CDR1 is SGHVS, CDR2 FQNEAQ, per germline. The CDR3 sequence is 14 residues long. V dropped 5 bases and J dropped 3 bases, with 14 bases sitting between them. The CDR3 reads CASSEMTGGYEQYF. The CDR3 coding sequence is TGTGCCAGCAGCGAAATGACAGGAGGCTACGAGCAGTACTTC.

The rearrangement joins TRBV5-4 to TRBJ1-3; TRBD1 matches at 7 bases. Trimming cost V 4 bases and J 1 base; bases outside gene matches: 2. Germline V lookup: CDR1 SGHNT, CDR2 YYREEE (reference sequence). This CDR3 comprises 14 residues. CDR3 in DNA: TGTGCCAGCAGCGTGGGACAGTCTGGAAACACCATATATTTT. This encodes CASSVGQSGNTIYF.

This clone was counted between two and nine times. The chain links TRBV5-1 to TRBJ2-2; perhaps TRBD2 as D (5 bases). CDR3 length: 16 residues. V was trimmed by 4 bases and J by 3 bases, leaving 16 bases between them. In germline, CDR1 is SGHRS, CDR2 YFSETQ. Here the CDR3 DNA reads TGCGCCAGCAGCCGGAGGTCGGGCGCGGACACCGGGGAGCTGTTTTTT. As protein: CASSRRSGADTGELFF.

CDR3 protein: CASSESRVFSTDTQYF. DNA for the CDR3: TGCGCCAGCAGTGAGTCTCGGGTTTTTAGCACAGATACGCAGTATTTT. The chain recombines TRBV10-2 with TRBJ2-3; D gene ambiguous. This CDR3 contains 16 residues. Germline V gene data show CDR1 as WSHSY and CDR2 as SAAADI. V was shortened by 0 bases and J by 0 bases, with 10 bases between the two germline ends.

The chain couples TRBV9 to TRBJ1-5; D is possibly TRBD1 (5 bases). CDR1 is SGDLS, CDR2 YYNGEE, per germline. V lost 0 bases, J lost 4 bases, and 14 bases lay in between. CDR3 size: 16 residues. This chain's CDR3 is CASSVGSGLGNQPQHF. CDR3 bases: TGTGCCAGCAGCGTAGGTTCGGGACTAGGGAATCAGCCCCAGCATTTT.

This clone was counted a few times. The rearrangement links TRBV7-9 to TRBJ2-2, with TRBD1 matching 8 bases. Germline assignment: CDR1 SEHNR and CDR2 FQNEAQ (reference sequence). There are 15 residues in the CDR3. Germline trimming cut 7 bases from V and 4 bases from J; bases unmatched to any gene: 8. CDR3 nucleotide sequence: TGTGCCAGCATCAAGGACAGGGCGGCCACCGGGGAGCTGTTTTTT. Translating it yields CASIKDRAATGELFF.

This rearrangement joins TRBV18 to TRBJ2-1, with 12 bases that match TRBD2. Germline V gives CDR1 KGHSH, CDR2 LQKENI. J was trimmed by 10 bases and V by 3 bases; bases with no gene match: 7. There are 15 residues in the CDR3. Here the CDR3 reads CASSPQTSGGMEQFF. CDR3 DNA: TGTGCCAGCTCACCCCAGACTAGCGGGGGAATGGAGCAGTTCTTC.

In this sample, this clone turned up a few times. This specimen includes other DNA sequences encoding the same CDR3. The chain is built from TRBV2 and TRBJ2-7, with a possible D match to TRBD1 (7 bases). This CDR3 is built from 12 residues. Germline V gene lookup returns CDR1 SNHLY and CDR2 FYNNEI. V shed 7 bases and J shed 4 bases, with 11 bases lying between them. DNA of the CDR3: TGTGCCAGCAAGGAGGGGGCTTACGAGCAGTACTTC. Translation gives CASKEGAYEQYF.

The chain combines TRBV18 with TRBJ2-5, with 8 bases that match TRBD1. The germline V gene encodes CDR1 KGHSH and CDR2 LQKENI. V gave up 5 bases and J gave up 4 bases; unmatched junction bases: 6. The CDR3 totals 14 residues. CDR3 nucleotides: TGTGCCAGCTCATTGACAGGGGACGCAGAGACCCAGTACTTC. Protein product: CASSLTGDAETQYF.

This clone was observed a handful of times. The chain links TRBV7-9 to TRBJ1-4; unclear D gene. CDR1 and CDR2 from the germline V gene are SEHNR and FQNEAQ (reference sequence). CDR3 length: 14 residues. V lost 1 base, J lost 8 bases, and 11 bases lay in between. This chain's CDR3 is CASSLEGKREKLFF. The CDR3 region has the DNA TGTGCCAGCAGCTTAGAAGGGAAAAGGGAAAAACTGTTTTTT.

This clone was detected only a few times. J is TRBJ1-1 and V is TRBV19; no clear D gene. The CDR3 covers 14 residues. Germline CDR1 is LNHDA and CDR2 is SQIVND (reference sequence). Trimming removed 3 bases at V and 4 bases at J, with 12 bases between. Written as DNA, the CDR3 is TGTGCCAGTAGTATTGGTGGGCCTGGCACTGAAGCTTTCTTT. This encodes CASSIGGPGTEAFF.

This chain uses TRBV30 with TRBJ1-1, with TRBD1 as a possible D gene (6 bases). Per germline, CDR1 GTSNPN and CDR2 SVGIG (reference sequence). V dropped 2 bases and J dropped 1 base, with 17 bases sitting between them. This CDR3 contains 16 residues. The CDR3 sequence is CAWSRMWGRGNTEAFF. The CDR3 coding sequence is TGTGCCTGGAGTCGAATGTGGGGGCGAGGGAACACTGAAGCTTTCTTT.

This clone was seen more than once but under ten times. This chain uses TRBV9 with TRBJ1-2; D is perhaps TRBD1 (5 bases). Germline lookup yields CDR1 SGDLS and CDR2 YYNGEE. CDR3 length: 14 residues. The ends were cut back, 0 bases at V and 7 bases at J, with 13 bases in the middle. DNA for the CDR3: TGTGCCAGCAGCGTAGCTGGGGATGGGGCTGGCTACACCTTC. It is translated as CASSVAGDGAGYTF.

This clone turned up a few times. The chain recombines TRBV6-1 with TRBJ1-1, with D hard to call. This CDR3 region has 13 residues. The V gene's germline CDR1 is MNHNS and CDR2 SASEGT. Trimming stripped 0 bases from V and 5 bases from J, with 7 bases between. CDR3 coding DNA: TGTGCCAGCAGTGAAGCGAGAAGGACTGAAGCTTTCTTT. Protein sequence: CASSEARRTEAFF.

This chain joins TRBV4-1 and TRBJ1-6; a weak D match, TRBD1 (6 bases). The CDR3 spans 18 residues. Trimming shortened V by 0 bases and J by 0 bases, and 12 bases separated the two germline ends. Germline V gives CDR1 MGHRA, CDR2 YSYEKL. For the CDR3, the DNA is TGCGCCAGCAGCCAAGATCGGCAGGGGTACTCCTATAATTCACCCCTCCACTTT. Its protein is CASSQDRQGYSYNSPLHF.

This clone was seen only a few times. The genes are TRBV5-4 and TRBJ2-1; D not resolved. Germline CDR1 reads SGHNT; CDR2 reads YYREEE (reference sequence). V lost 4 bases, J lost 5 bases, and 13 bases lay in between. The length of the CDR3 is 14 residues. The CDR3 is CASSPLDKNNEQFF. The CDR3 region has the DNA TGTGCCAGCAGCCCGCTCGACAAGAACAATGAGCAGTTCTTC.

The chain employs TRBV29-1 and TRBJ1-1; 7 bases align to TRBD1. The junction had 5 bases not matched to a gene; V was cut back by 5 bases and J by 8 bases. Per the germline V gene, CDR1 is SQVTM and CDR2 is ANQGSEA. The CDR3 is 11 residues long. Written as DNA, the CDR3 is TGCAGCGTTCGCTTCAGGGGGGAAGCTTTCTTT. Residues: CSVRFRGEAFF. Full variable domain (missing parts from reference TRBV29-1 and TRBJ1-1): SAVISQKPSRDICQRGTSLTIQCQVDSQVTMMFWYRQQPGQSLTLIATANQGSEATYESGFVIDKFPISRPNLTFSTLTVSNMSPEDSSIYLCSVRFRGEAFFGQGTRLTVV.

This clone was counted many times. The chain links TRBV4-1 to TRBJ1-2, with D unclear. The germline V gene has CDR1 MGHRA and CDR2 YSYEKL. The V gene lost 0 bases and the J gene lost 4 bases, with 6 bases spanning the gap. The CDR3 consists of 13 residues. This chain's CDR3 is CASSQDSLYGYTF. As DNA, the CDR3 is TGCGCCAGCAGCCAAGACAGCCTCTATGGCTACACCTTC.